This is a list of T cell receptor beta chains from one sample in a study of OX40 agonist ivuxolimab in advanced cancers. This table comes from immunoSEQ multiplex PCR, and its TCRdb copy is limited to in-frame clones, with some not included. The sample has fewer than 120,000 clones, 89% seen once. The sample in question was CD4+ or CD8+ T cells sorted from blood, obtained in a trial of the OX40 agonist ivuxolimab. These receptors originate from an adult with an advanced solid tumor such as melanoma, head and neck, liver or kidney cancer. The CDR3 runs from the conserved cysteine through the conserved F or W. The D gene is left open where the match is weak. The size field is filled for only some rows; it gives once, few, many or a size class.

d_gene | j_gene | abundance | v_gene | len | CDR3aa | CDR3nt
TRBD1 | TRBJ2-3 | . | TRBV7-2 | 16 | CASSSPDRGGRDTQYF | TGTGCCAGCAGCTCCCCGGACAGGGGGGGAAGAGATACGCAGTATTTT
TRBD1 | TRBJ1-5 | . | TRBV6-1 | 16 | CASSEWETGGGQPQHF | TGTGCCAGCAGTGAATGGGAGACAGGGGGCGGTCAGCCCCAGCATTTT
. | TRBJ1-3 | . | TRBV5-6 | 13 | CASSRLFGNTIYF | TGTGCCAGCAGTCGGTTATTCGGAAACACCATATATTTT
. | TRBJ2-5 | . | TRBV5-4 | 15 | CASSRRDGTQETQYF | TGTGCCAGCAGCCGAAGGGACGGAACCCAAGAGACCCAGTACTTC
. | TRBJ2-7 | once | TRBV28 | 14 | CASSSLVGDREQYF | TGTGCCAGCAGTTCTTTGGTGGGAGATCGCGAGCAGTACTTC
. | TRBJ1-5 | few | TRBV4-3 | 13 | CASSQERNQPQHF | TGCGCCAGCAGCCAAGAAAGGAATCAGCCCCAGCATTTT
. | TRBJ1-4 | few | TRBV4-2 | 13 | CASSQGGLEKLFF | TGTGCCAGCAGCCAAGGGGGACTTGAAAAACTGTTTTTT
. | TRBJ2-4 | . | TRBV2 | 16 | CASSATKGLAKNIQYF | TGTGCCAGCAGTGCAACTAAGGGACTAGCCAAAAACATTCAGTACTTC
. | TRBJ2-5 | . | TRBV7-9 | 12 | CASSLGPETQYF | TGTGCCAGCAGCTTAGGGCCAGAGACCCAGTACTTC
. | TRBJ1-5 | . | TRBV11-1 | 15 | CASSLGGADNQPQHF | TGTGCCAGCAGCTTAGGAGGAGCTGACAATCAGCCCCAGCATTTT
. | TRBJ1-5 | . | TRBV30 | 13 | CAWTLGGNQPQHF | TGTGCCTGGACCCTCGGGGGAAATCAGCCCCAGCATTTT
. | TRBJ2-5 | . | TRBV4-1 | 14 | CASSQDPSGGTQYF | TGCGCCAGCAGCCAGGACCCCTCAGGAGGAACCCAGTACTTC
. | TRBJ2-3 | . | TRBV5-4 | 15 | CASSPQGGVSDTQYF | TGTGCCAGCAGCCCCCAGGGGGGGGTATCAGATACGCAGTATTTT
. | TRBJ2-7 | . | TRBV25-1 | 14 | CASTSGYPSYEQYF | TGTGCCAGCACCTCAGGGTATCCGTCCTACGAGCAGTACTTC
. | TRBJ2-7 | . | TRBV6-1 | 14 | CASSADSSSYEQYF | TGTGCCAGCAGTGCAGACTCAAGCTCCTACGAGCAGTACTTC
. | TRBJ2-5 | once | TRBV27 | 13 | CASSIRGVETQYF | TGTGCCAGCAGTATCAGGGGGGTAGAGACCCAGTACTTC
. | TRBJ2-7 | . | TRBV11-2 | 15 | CASSLSSSSSYEQYF | TGTGCCAGCAGCTTAAGCTCTTCTAGCTCCTACGAGCAGTACTTC
TRBD1 | TRBJ2-7 | . | TRBV2 | 14 | CASSGQGGSYEQYF | TGTGCCAGCAGTGGACAGGGGGGATCCTACGAGCAGTACTTC
. | TRBJ1-4 | . | TRBV9 | 14 | CASSVGVEMEKLFF | TGTGCCAGCAGCGTGGGGGTTGAAATGGAAAAACTGTTTTTT
TRBD2 | TRBJ2-3 | once | TRBV5-6 | 16 | CASSLTSGRRADTQYF | TGTGCCAGCAGCTTGACTAGCGGGAGACGGGCAGATACGCAGTATTTT
. | TRBJ2-7 | . | TRBV5-5 | 13 | CASSSRTGDEQYF | TGTGCCAGCAGCTCCCGGACCGGGGACGAGCAGTACTTC
. | TRBJ2-1 | . | TRBV7-2 | 14 | CASSLLGRESGQFF | TGTGCCAGCAGCTTACTTGGCAGGGAATCGGGGCAGTTCTTC
. | TRBJ2-5 | . | TRBV19 | 13 | CASSISRQETQYF | TGTGCCAGTAGTATTAGCCGCCAAGAGACCCAGTACTTC
TRBD2 | TRBJ2-3 | . | TRBV2 | 12 | CASRVAGPYKYF | TGTGCCAGCAGGGTAGCGGGCCCTTACAAGTATTTT
TRBD1 | TRBJ1-1 | . | TRBV9 | 14 | CASSSGQGIPEAFF | TGTGCCAGCAGCTCGGGACAGGGGATCCCTGAAGCTTTCTTT
. | TRBJ1-2 | . | TRBV9 | 15 | CASSVAPQDNYGYTF | TGTGCCAGCAGCGTAGCACCCCAAGATAACTATGGCTACACCTTC
TRBD2 | TRBJ2-2 | . | TRBV7-6 | 15 | CASSGGLTNTGELFF | TGTGCCAGCAGCGGGGGACTAACCAACACCGGGGAGCTGTTTTTT
TRBD2 | TRBJ2-1 | . | TRBV30 | 13 | CAWESGSRDEQFF | TGTGCCTGGGAAAGCGGGAGTCGGGATGAGCAGTTCTTC
. | TRBJ1-2 | few | TRBV5-6 | 12 | CASSLEVGGYTF | TGTGCCAGCAGCTTGGAGGTTGGGGGCTACACCTTC
. | TRBJ2-3 | . | TRBV4-3 | 14 | CASSQGKRTDTQYF | TGCGCCAGCAGCCAAGGAAAGAGAACGGATACGCAGTATTTT
TRBD1 | TRBJ2-7 | . | TRBV5-1 | 15 | CASSSAGQGAGEQYF | TGCGCCAGCAGCTCGGCAGGACAGGGGGCGGGCGAGCAGTACTTC
. | TRBJ2-5 | . | TRBV6-6 | 15 | CASSYPGNFQETQYF | TGTGCCAGCAGTTATCCGGGGAACTTCCAAGAGACCCAGTACTTC
. | TRBJ2-5 | . | TRBV5-6 | 12 | CASSLWAGTQYF | TGTGCCAGCAGCTTGTGGGCGGGGACCCAGTACTTC
TRBD1 | TRBJ2-5 | . | TRBV2 | 16 | CASRLNIGTEQETQYF | TGTGCCAGCAGGCTTAACATCGGGACAGAACAAGAGACCCAGTACTTC
TRBD1 | TRBJ1-5 | . | TRBV28 | 15 | CASSPGSQGVPTQHF | TGTGCCAGCAGCCCCGGATCACAGGGGGTCCCGACCCAGCATTTT
. | TRBJ1-2 | . | TRBV15 | 13 | CATRRGISPGYTF | TGTGCCACCAGAAGGGGTATTTCTCCGGGCTACACCTTC
. | TRBJ2-7 | . | TRBV5-6 | 15 | CASSFAGLTAYEQYF | TGTGCCAGCAGCTTCGCGGGACTTACAGCCTACGAGCAGTACTTC
. | TRBJ2-3 | . | TRBV5-1 | 12 | CASSYTGATQYF | TGCGCCAGCAGCTACACGGGTGCCACGCAGTATTTT
. | TRBJ2-1 | . | TRBV12-2 | 18 | CASRLVLSTDRDYNEQFF | TGTGCAAGTCGCTTAGTGCTAAGTACGGACAGGGACTACAATGAGCAGTTCTTC
TRBD1 | TRBJ2-2 | . | TRBV19 | 20 | CASSIAQDRGYYANTGELFF | TGTGCCAGTAGTATCGCCCAAGACAGGGGATACTACGCGAACACCGGGGAGCTGTTTTTT
. | TRBJ2-5 | . | TRBV7-2 | 12 | CASSLGVETQYF | TGTGCCAGCAGCTTAGGAGTGGAGACCCAGTACTTC
. | TRBJ1-5 | . | TRBV19 | 14 | CATRVQGSNQPQHF | TGTGCCACCCGCGTACAGGGAAGCAATCAGCCCCAGCATTTT
. | TRBJ1-4 | . | TRBV7-2 | 14 | CASSFSATNEKLFF | TGTGCCAGCAGCTTCTCGGCAACTAATGAAAAACTGTTTTTT
TRBD1 | TRBJ1-1 | . | TRBV4-3 | 15 | CASSLGQGIDTEAFF | TGCGCCAGCAGCCTTGGACAGGGGATTGACACTGAAGCTTTCTTT
. | TRBJ1-2 | . | TRBV9 | 13 | CASSVLGPDGYTF | TGTGCCAGCAGCGTTTTAGGGCCTGATGGCTACACCTTC
. | TRBJ2-3 | . | TRBV5-1 | 13 | CASSLDIPDTQYF | TGCGCCAGCAGCTTGGATATTCCAGATACGCAGTATTTT